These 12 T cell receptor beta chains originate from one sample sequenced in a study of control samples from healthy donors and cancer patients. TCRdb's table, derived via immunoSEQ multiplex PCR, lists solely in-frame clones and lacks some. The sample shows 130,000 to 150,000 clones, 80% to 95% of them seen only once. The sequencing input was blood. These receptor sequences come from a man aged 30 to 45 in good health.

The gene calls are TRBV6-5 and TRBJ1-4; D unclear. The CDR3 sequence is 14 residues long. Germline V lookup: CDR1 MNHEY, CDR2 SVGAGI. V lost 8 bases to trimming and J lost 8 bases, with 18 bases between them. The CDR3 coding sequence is TGTGCCAGCGTCCTAAATGGGGTAGTGGAAAAACTGTTTTTT. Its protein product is CASVLNGVVEKLFF.

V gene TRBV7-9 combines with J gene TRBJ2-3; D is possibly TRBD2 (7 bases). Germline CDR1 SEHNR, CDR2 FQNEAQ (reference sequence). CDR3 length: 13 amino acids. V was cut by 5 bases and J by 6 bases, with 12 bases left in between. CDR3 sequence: CASSPTGGDTQYF. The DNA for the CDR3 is TGTGCCAGCAGCCCCACGGGGGGCGATACGCAGTATTTT.

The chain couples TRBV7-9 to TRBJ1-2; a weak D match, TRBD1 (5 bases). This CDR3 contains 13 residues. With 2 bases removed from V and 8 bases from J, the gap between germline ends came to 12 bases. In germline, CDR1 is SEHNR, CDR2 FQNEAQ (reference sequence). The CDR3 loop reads CASSLSWGRGYTF. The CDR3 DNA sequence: TGTGCCAGCAGCTTATCTTGGGGACGAGGCTACACCTTC.

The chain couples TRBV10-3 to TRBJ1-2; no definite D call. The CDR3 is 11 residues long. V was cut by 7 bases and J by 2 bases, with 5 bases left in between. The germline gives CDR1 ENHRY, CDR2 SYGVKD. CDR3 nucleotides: TGTGCCATCAACAAGAACTATGGCTACACCTTC. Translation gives CAINKNYGYTF.

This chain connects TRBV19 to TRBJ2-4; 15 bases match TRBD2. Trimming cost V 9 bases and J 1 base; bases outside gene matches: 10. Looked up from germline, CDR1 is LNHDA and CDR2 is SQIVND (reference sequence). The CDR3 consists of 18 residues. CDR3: CASSPGLAGGRAKNIQYF. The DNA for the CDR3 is TGTGCCAGCTCACCGGGACTAGCGGGGGGTCGGGCCAAAAACATTCAGTACTTC.

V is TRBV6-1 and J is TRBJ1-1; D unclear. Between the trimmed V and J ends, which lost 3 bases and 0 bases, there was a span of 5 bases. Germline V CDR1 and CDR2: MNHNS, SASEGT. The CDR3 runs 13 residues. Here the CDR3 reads CASSDNMNTEAFF. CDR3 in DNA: TGTGCCAGCAGTGACAACATGAACACTGAAGCTTTCTTT.

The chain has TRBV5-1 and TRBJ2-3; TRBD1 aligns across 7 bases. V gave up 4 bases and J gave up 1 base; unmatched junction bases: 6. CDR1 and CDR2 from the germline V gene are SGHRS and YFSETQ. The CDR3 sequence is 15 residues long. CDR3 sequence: CASSGQVAGTDTQYF. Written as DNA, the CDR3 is TGCGCCAGCAGCGGACAGGTTGCAGGCACAGATACGCAGTATTTT.

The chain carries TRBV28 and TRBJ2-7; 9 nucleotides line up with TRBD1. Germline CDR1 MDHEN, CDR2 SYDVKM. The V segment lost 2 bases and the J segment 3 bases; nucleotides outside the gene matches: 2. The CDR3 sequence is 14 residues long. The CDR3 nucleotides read TGTGCCAGCAGTTTAGGGGACAGGGACTACGAGCAGTACTTC. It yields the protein CASSLGDRDYEQYF.

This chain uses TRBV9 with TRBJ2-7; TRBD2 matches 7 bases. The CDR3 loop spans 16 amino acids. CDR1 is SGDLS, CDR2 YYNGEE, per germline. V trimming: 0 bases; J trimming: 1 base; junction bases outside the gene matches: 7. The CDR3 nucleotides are TGTGCCAGCAGCGTAGTGAGCGGGGCGCATTCCTACGAGCAGTACTTC. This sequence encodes CASSVVSGAHSYEQYF.

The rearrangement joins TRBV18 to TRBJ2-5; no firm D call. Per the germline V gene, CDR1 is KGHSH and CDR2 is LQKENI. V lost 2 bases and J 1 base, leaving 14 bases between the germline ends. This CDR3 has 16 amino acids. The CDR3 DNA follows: TGTGCCAGCTCACCAGACGAGCTAGAAAGCCAAGAGACCCAGTACTTC. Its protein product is CASSPDELESQETQYF.

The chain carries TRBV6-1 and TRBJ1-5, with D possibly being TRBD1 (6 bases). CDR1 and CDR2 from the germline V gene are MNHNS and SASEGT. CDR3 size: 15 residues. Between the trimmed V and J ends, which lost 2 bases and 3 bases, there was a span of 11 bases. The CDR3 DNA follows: TGTGCCAGCAGTGAAAGAGGGGGGTACAATCAGCCCCAGCATTTT. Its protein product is CASSERGGYNQPQHF.

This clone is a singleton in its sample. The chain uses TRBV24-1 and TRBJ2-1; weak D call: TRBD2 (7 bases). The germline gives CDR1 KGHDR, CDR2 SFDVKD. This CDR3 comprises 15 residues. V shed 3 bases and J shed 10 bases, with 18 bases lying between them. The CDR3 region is CATSDRRGPSLEQFF. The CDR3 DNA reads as TGTGCCACCAGTGATAGGCGGGGGCCCTCGCTGGAGCAGTTCTTC.